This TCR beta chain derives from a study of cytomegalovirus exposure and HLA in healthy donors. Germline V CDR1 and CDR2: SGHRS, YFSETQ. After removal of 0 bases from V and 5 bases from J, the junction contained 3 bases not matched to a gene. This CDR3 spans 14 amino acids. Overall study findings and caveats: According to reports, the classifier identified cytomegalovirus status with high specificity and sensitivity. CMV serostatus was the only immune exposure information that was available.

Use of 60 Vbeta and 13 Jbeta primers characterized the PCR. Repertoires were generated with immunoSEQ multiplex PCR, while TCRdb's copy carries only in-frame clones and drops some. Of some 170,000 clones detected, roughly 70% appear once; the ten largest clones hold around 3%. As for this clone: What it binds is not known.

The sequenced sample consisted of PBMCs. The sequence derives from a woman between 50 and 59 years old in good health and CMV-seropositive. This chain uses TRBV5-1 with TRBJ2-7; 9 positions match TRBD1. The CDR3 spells CASSLAGTGNEQYF. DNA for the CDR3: TGCGCCAGCAGCTTGGCTGGGACAGGGAACGAGCAGTACTTC.